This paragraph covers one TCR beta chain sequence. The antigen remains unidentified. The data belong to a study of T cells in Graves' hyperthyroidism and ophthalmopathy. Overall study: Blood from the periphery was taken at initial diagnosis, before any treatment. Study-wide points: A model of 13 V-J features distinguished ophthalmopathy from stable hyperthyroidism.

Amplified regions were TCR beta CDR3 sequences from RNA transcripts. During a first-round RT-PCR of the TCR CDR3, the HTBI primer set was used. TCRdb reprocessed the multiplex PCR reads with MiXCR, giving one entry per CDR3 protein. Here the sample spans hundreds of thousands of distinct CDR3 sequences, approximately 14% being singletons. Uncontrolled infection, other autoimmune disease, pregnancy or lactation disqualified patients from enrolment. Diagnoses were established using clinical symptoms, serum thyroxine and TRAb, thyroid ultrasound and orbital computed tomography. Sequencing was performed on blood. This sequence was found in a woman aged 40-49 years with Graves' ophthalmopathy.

DNA of the CDR3: TGTGCCAGCTCACCACTCGTGGCAGGTACCTACGAGCAGTACTTC. This codes for CASSPLVAGTYEQYF. The chain carries TRBV18 and TRBJ2-7; D is unclear. Trimming cost V 1 base and J 2 bases, with 12 bases left between them. The CDR3 is 15 residues long. Germline V gene lookup returns CDR1 KGHSH and CDR2 LQKENI.